This section outlines one T cell receptor beta chain sequence together with its context. The data originate from a study of blood T cells in healthy people across ages. Each sample provided at least 5 micrograms of extracted total RNA. A J-beta primer mix and a sample-barcoded 5' primer were used in a second PCR of about 7 to 12 cycles. TCRdb reprocessed the 5' RACE reads with MiXCR, giving one entry per CDR3 protein. The table lists about 1.4 million distinct CDR3 sequences, roughly 60% of them singletons, with more than 6% in the top ten. Looked up from germline, CDR1 is LGHDT and CDR2 is YNNKEL (reference sequence). CDR3 length: 16 residues. Trimming cost V 3 bases and J 2 bases; bases outside gene matches: 9.

Specimen: blood. This chain connects TRBV3-1 to TRBJ2-7; TRBD1 aligns across 8 bases. This sequence originates from a man between 18 and 35 years old in good health. CDR3 in amino acids: CASSQPTGAETYEQYF. In DNA form, the CDR3 reads TGTGCCAGCAGCCAGCCGACAGGGGCCGAAACCTACGAGCAGTACTTC.